What follows are 29 T cell receptor beta chains derived from one specimen sequenced in a study of blood T cell repertoires in COVID-19. Profiling relied on immunoSEQ multiplex PCR, and the TCRdb table lists in-frame clones only, not all of them. The sample carries 300,000 to 450,000 clones, approximately 92% recorded once. The source material was PBMCs or T cells enriched from blood (not recorded which). Receptors originate from a young man who had recovered from COVID-19.

This clone was seen once. This sequence joins TRBV9 and TRBJ2-2, with a weak D call TRBD2 (6 bases). The CDR3 totals 16 residues. Trimming cost V 0 bases and J 0 bases, with 9 bases left between them. Germline V gives CDR1 SGDLS, CDR2 YYNGEE. The CDR3 sequence is CASSVVGLSNTGELFF. The CDR3 DNA sequence: TGTGCCAGCAGCGTAGTTGGACTATCGAACACCGGGGAGCTGTTTTTT.

The J gene is TRBJ1-3, the V gene TRBV29-1; D is undetermined. The CDR3 sequence is 12 residues long. Germline CDR1 SQVTM, CDR2 ANQGSEA. Trimming cost V 2 bases and J 4 bases, with 6 bases left between them. Here the CDR3 DNA reads TGCAGCGTTGAATCCCCGGGAAACACCATATATTTT. It yields the protein CSVESPGNTIYF.

This chain links TRBV4-1 with TRBJ2-1; D is ambiguous. The germline gives CDR1 MGHRA, CDR2 YSYEKL. With 2 bases removed from V and 4 bases from J, the gap between germline ends came to 9 bases. The CDR3 is made up of 14 amino acids. The CDR3 nucleotides read TGCGCCAGCAGCCAAAATCAGGCGTACAATGAGCAGTTCTTC. This sequence encodes CASSQNQAYNEQFF.

The chain is built from TRBV6-4 and TRBJ2-7, with a weak D call TRBD1 (6 bases). The CDR3 loop spans 14 amino acids. Germline V lookup: CDR1 MRHNA, CDR2 SNTAGT. The ends were cut back, 6 bases at V and 5 bases at J, with 17 bases in the middle. CDR3 nucleotide sequence: TGTGCCAGCAGCCCCACAGGGAACAGTCACGAGCAGTACTTC. Amino acid sequence: CASSPTGNSHEQYF.

The CDR3 here is CASSERVAVQSSYNEQFF. CDR3 coding DNA: TGTGCCAGCAGTGAGAGGGTAGCGGTCCAGAGCTCCTACAATGAGCAGTTCTTC. The chain joins TRBV2 to TRBJ2-1; tentatively, D is TRBD2 (6 bases). With 3 bases removed from V and 0 bases from J, the gap between germline ends came to 18 bases. Germline CDR1 SNHLY, CDR2 FYNNEI. The length of the CDR3 is 18 residues.

The rearrangement links TRBV30 to TRBJ1-5; D remains ambiguous. Germline assignment: CDR1 GTSNPN and CDR2 SVGIG (reference sequence). This CDR3 region has 13 residues. V was pared by 5 bases and J by 7 bases, with 15 bases between. The CDR3: CAWALQPRQPQHF. Here the CDR3 DNA reads TGTGCCTGGGCACTACAACCCAGACAGCCCCAGCATTTT.

The genes are TRBV6-2 or TRBV6-3 and TRBJ2-1, with a weak D call TRBD1 (6 bases). The V and J ends lost 6 bases and 0 bases respectively, with 12 bases between them. CDR1 is MNHEY and CDR2 is SVGEGT in the germline V gene. The CDR3 consists of 15 residues. The CDR3: CASSLARGSYNEQFF. In nucleotides, the CDR3 is TGTGCCAGCAGCCTTGCCAGGGGCTCCTACAATGAGCAGTTCTTC.

The chain couples TRBV5-1 to TRBJ2-5, with a possible D match to TRBD2 (6 bases). V was cut by 5 bases and J by 7 bases, with 12 bases left in between. The CDR3 extends over 12 amino acids. The V gene's germline CDR1 is SGHRS and CDR2 YFSETQ. The DNA of the CDR3 is TGCGCCAGCAGGCGGGGTGCGGGGACCCAGTACTTC. This translates into CASRRGAGTQYF.

The V and J genes are TRBV25-1 and TRBJ1-2, with a weak D call TRBD1 (5 bases). There are 14 residues in the CDR3. Germline V gene data show CDR1 as MGHDK and CDR2 as SYGVNS. Trimming pared 2 bases from V and 8 bases from J, leaving 15 bases between. The CDR3 DNA reads as TGTGCCAGCAGTGAAGGGACGCCCAGCGGGGGCTACACCTTC. Its translation: CASSEGTPSGGYTF.

The gene calls are TRBV9 and TRBJ2-5; possibly TRBD1 for D (6 bases). CDR3 length: 13 amino acids. Between the trimmed V and J ends, which lost 3 bases and 0 bases, there was a span of 6 bases. The germline gives CDR1 SGDLS, CDR2 YYNGEE. CDR3 nucleotides: TGTGCCAGCAGCGGGACAGACCAAGAGACCCAGTACTTC. Protein: CASSGTDQETQYF.

The rearrangement uses TRBV4-1 and TRBJ2-5; 7 bases are a match to TRBD1. Germline V gives CDR1 MGHRA, CDR2 YSYEKL. The V gene end was trimmed by 6 bases and the J gene end by 1 base; junction bases not matched to a gene: 5. The CDR3 runs to 14 residues. CDR3 nucleotide sequence: TGCGCCAGCAGGGCCAGGGACAGCCAAGAGACCCAGTACTTC. This gives the protein CASRARDSQETQYF.

This sequence joins TRBV2 and TRBJ1-6, with no clear D. V was shortened by 6 bases and J by 6 bases, with 15 bases between the two germline ends. The CDR3 sequence is 15 residues long. The germline CDR1 and CDR2 sequences are SNHLY and FYNNEI. CDR3 nucleotide sequence: TGTGCCAGCAGACCCGGGATCCTCGGTAATTCACCCCTCCACTTT. Translation: CASRPGILGNSPLHF.

V and J are TRBV7-9 and TRBJ2-7; 11 bases fit TRBD1. Germline CDR1 is SEHNR and CDR2 is FQNEAQ (reference sequence). J lost 1 base, V lost 5 bases, and 7 bases had no gene match. CDR3 length: 16 amino acids. The CDR3 loop is CASSAPGTGGSYEQYF. The CDR3 nucleotides are TGTGCCAGCAGCGCCCCCGGGACAGGGGGATCCTACGAGCAGTACTTC.

The chain couples TRBV4-3 to TRBJ1-3, with a possible D match to TRBD1 (6 bases). The germline V gene encodes CDR1 LGHNA and CDR2 YSLEER. V lost 4 bases and J lost 2, with 15 bases in between. CDR3 size: 16 residues. In nucleotides, the CDR3 is TGCGCCAGCAGCCCAGGGGTGGGTGAAGCTGGAAACACCATATATTTT. As protein: CASSPGVGEAGNTIYF.

The chain couples TRBV7-2 to TRBJ1-1; tentative D call: TRBD1 (5 bases). V was shortened by 7 bases and J by 2 bases, with 14 bases between the two germline ends. This CDR3 spans 14 amino acids. Germline CDR1 is SGHTA and CDR2 is FQGNSA. The CDR3 region has the DNA TGTGCCAGCACCCTGGTGGGGGGTAACACTGAAGCTTTCTTT. It yields the protein CASTLVGGNTEAFF.

The CDR3: CASSLDRGGYEQYF. In DNA, the CDR3 is TGTGCCAGCAGCTTGGATAGGGGGGGCTACGAGCAGTACTTC. The chain joins TRBV5-6 to TRBJ2-7; D perhaps matches TRBD2 (7 bases). V was trimmed by 0 bases and J by 3 bases, leaving 10 bases between them. Germline CDR1 SGHDT, CDR2 YYEEEE. The CDR3 spans 14 residues.

This clone has a single count. The chain uses TRBV10-2 and TRBJ2-7; 11 nucleotides line up with TRBD2. Germline V CDR1 and CDR2: WSHSY, SAAADI. Trimming took 3 bases from V and 2 from J; bases not matched to a gene: 3. The CDR3 sequence is 15 residues long. This CDR3 reads CASSDSGRGPYEQYF. DNA of the CDR3: TGCGCCAGCAGTGATAGCGGGAGGGGCCCCTACGAGCAGTACTTC.

The V call is TRBV18, the J call TRBJ1-3, with a weak D call TRBD1 (6 bases). This CDR3 comprises 17 residues. Trimming cost V 0 bases and J 0 bases, with 12 bases left between them. CDR1 is KGHSH and CDR2 is LQKENI in the germline V gene. CDR3 DNA: TGTGCCAGCTCACCACCGATGCAGGGGCACTCTGGAAACACCATATATTTT. Encoded protein: CASSPPMQGHSGNTIYF.

This rearrangement joins TRBV6-5 to TRBJ1-4; 7 positions match TRBD1. The CDR3 has 14 residues. With V trimmed by 6 bases and J by 8 bases, 9 bases remained unmatched. Germline V gives CDR1 MNHEY, CDR2 SVGAGI. The CDR3 is CASRQGDLREKLFF. In nucleotides, the CDR3 is TGTGCCAGCAGGCAGGGGGATCTGAGGGAAAAACTGTTTTTT.

This sequence joins TRBV7-9 and TRBJ2-5; tentatively, D is TRBD1 (5 bases). CDR1 SEHNR and CDR2 FQNEAQ come from the germline V gene (reference sequence). V dropped 4 bases and J dropped 5 bases, with 17 bases sitting between them. This CDR3 has 15 residues. The CDR3 sequence: CASSSPISGKETQYF. The DNA of the CDR3 is TGTGCCAGCAGCTCCCCCATATCAGGGAAGGAGACCCAGTACTTC.

This rearrangement joins TRBV27 to TRBJ2-3; D ambiguous. V was clipped by 3 bases and J by 1 base, with 11 bases between them. The CDR3 runs to 15 residues. CDR1 MNHEY and CDR2 SMNVEV come from the germline V gene (reference sequence). CDR3 coding DNA: TGTGCCAGCAGTTTCGAGGTCGGTGGCACAGATACGCAGTATTTT. The encoded protein is CASSFEVGGTDTQYF.

The chain carries TRBV4-2 and TRBJ2-1; weak D call: TRBD2 (5 bases). The V end was cut by 0 bases, the J end by 0 bases, with 9 bases between. This CDR3 has 16 residues. Germline CDR1 reads LGHNA; CDR2 reads YNFKEQ. CDR3 loop: CASSQDRADSYNEQFF. DNA for the CDR3: TGTGCCAGCAGCCAAGACCGAGCGGACTCCTACAATGAGCAGTTCTTC.

CDR3: CASSEYEGYGYTF. The CDR3 nucleotides are TGTGCCAGCAGTGAATACGAGGGATATGGCTACACCTTC. This rearrangement joins TRBV25-1 to TRBJ1-2; no firm D call. The CDR3 loop spans 13 amino acids. Between the trimmed V and J ends, which lost 0 bases and 5 bases, there was a span of 7 bases. Germline values: CDR1 MGHDK, CDR2 SYGVNS.

This clone was counted a single time. J is TRBJ2-2 and V is TRBV11-2; TRBD1 agrees at 7 bases. The CDR3 is 15 residues long. CDR1 and CDR2 from the germline V gene are SGHAT and FQNNGV. The trim removed 5 bases at V and 5 bases at J, leaving 8 bases unmatched. The CDR3 DNA follows: TGTGCCAGCAGCCTAAGGGACAGAGCTACCGGGGAGCTGTTTTTT. Its protein is CASSLRDRATGELFF.

The chain uses TRBV6-5 and TRBJ2-1, with 11 bases aligning to TRBD2. Trimming at V came to 4 bases and at J to 7 bases, leaving 6 bases not matched to a gene. The germline V gene encodes CDR1 MNHEY and CDR2 SVGAGI. The CDR3 extends over 15 amino acids. CDR3: CASSLAGGRGNEQFF. DNA for the CDR3: TGTGCCAGCAGTTTAGCGGGGGGGCGTGGTAATGAGCAGTTCTTC.

This clone was recorded only once. This chain connects TRBV2 to TRBJ2-6; 7 nucleotides match TRBD1. The germline V gene encodes CDR1 SNHLY and CDR2 FYNNEI. J gave up 0 bases and V 4 bases, and 9 bases lay outside the gene matches. This CDR3 comprises 18 residues. CDR3 nucleotide sequence: TGTGCCAGCAGTGCCACCCTACAGGGGAGCTCTGGGGCCAACGTCCTGACTTTC. It translates to CASSATLQGSSGANVLTF.

V and J are TRBV27 and TRBJ2-3; D remains unclear. With 3 bases removed from V and 0 bases from J, the gap between germline ends came to 7 bases. CDR3 length: 14 amino acids. Germline CDR1 reads MNHEY; CDR2 reads SMNVEV (reference sequence). CDR3 in amino acids: CASSFLLSTDTQYF. DNA of the CDR3: TGTGCCAGCAGTTTCCTCCTTAGCACAGATACGCAGTATTTT.

The V and J genes are TRBV7-9 and TRBJ1-2; 11 nucleotides line up with TRBD1. Germline CDR1 reads SEHNR; CDR2 reads FQNEAQ (reference sequence). With V trimmed by 8 bases and J by 5 bases, 4 bases remained unmatched. CDR3 length equals 13 residues. CDR3 in DNA: TGTGCCAGCGGGACAGGGGGGCAATATGGCTACACCTTC. Its protein product is CASGTGGQYGYTF.

V is TRBV28 and J is TRBJ2-1; D is possibly TRBD2 (5 bases). Trimming cost V 8 bases and J 6 bases, with 11 bases left between them. This CDR3 comprises 12 residues. CDR1 is MDHEN, CDR2 SYDVKM, per germline. CDR3 protein: CASGRTSNEQFF. The CDR3 coding sequence is TGTGCCAGCGGACGGACTTCCAATGAGCAGTTCTTC. Full variable domain (remainder filled in from reference TRBV28 and TRBJ2-1): DVKVTQSSRYLVKRTGEKVFLECVQDMDHENMFWYRQDPGLGLRLIYFSYDVKMKEKGDIPEGYSVSREKKERFSLILESASTNQTSMYLCASGRTSNEQFFGPGTRLTVL.